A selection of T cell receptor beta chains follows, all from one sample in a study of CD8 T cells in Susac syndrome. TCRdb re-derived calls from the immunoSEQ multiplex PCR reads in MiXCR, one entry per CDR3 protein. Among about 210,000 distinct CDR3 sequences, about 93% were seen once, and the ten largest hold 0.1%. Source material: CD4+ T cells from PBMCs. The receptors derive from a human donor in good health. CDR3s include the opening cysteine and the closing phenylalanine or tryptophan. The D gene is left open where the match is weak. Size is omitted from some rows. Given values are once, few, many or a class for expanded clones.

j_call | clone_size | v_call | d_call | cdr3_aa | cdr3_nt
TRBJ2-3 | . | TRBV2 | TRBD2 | CASATGLAGSSTDTQYF | TGTGCCAGCGCGACGGGACTAGCGGGGAGTAGCACAGATACGCAGTATTTT
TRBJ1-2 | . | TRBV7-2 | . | CASSLSQGSRSYTF | TGTGCCAGCAGCTTATCCCAGGGCTCCAGGAGCTACACCTTC
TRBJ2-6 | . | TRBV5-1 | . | CASSLAGGEGSGANVLTF | TGCGCCAGCAGCTTGGCCGGGGGAGAAGGGTCTGGGGCCAACGTCCTGACTTTC
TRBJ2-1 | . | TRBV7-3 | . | CASSLNTGYNEQFF | TGTGCCAGCAGCTTAAATACGGGGTACAATGAGCAGTTCTTC
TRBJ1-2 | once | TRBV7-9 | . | CASSFQGLFGYTF | TGTGCCAGCAGCTTTCAAGGGCTGTTTGGCTACACCTTC
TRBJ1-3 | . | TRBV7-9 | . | CASSVGTSGNTIYF | TGTGCCAGCAGCGTAGGTACTTCTGGAAACACCATATATTTT
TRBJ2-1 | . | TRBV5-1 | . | CASSFNLQGPYNEQFF | TGCGCCAGCAGCTTCAATCTACAGGGACCCTACAATGAGCAGTTCTTC
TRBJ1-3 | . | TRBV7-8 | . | CASSYWTPENTIYF | TGTGCCAGCAGCTACTGGACGCCTGAAAACACCATATATTTT
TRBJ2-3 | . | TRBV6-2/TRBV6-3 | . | CASSPFPGQGPWTDTQYF | TGTGCCAGCAGTCCTTTCCCCGGCCAGGGGCCATGGACAGATACGCAGTATTTT
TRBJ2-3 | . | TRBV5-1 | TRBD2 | CASSLLREGKHSDTQYF | TGCGCCAGCAGCTTGTTACGGGAGGGCAAGCACTCAGATACGCAGTATTTT
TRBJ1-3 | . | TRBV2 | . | CASSEGRYSGNTIYF | TGTGCCAGCAGCGAGGGGAGGTACTCTGGAAACACCATATATTTT
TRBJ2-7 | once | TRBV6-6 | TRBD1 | CASLQRDRDYEQYF | TGTGCCAGCTTACAACGGGACAGAGACTACGAGCAGTACTTC
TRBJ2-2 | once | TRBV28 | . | CATRPGRNTGELFF | TGTGCCACCCGTCCGGGACGGAACACCGGGGAGCTGTTTTTT
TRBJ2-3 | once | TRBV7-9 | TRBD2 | CASSSPAGGPGDTQYF | TGTGCCAGCAGCTCCCCAGCGGGGGGGCCCGGAGATACGCAGTATTTT
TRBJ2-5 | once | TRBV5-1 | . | CASYQNLQETQYF | TGCGCCAGTTATCAAAACCTCCAAGAGACCCAGTACTTC
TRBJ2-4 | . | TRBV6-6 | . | CASIGRLAKNIQYF | TGTGCCAGCATAGGGCGCTTAGCCAAAAACATTCAGTACTTC
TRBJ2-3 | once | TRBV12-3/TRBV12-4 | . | CASSKNTGSTDTQYF | TGTGCCAGCAGTAAAAATACAGGGAGCACAGATACGCAGTATTTT
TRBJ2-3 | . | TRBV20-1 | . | CSAEDAASTDTQYF | TGCAGTGCCGAAGATGCTGCTAGCACAGATACGCAGTATTTT
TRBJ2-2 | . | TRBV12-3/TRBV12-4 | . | CASSPFPQGDTGELFF | TGTGCCAGCAGCCCCTTCCCACAGGGAGACACCGGGGAGCTGTTTTTT
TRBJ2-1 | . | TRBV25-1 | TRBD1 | CASSERGTGVTSYNEQFF | TGTGCCAGCAGTGAAAGAGGGACAGGGGTTACATCCTACAATGAGCAGTTCTTC
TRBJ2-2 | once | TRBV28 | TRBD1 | CASSSRQGWPGELFF | TGTGCCAGCAGTTCCAGACAGGGTTGGCCCGGGGAGCTGTTTTTT